Reported below is one TCR beta chain. The same CDR3 also results from other DNA sequences found in this sample. This entry belongs to a study of T cell changes during pregnancy in multiple sclerosis. Deletions cut 3 bases from V and 1 base from J, with 16 bases between. The CDR3 spans 16 residues. Germline CDR1 and CDR2: SGHNT and YYREEE (reference sequence). TCRdb keeps only in-frame clones here, not all; method: immunoSEQ multiplex PCR. This sample has around 110,000 clones, with about 90% found just once. The specimen was peripheral blood, collected in the third trimester of pregnancy. This sequence joins TRBV5-4 and TRBJ1-2; possible D gene TRBD1, 6 bases. This TCR was sampled from a female donor with multiple sclerosis, enrolled in a pregnancy study. CDR3 region: CASSSGWRGLNYGYTF. In DNA, the CDR3 is TGTGCCAGCAGCTCCGGGTGGCGGGGGCTTAACTATGGCTACACCTTC.